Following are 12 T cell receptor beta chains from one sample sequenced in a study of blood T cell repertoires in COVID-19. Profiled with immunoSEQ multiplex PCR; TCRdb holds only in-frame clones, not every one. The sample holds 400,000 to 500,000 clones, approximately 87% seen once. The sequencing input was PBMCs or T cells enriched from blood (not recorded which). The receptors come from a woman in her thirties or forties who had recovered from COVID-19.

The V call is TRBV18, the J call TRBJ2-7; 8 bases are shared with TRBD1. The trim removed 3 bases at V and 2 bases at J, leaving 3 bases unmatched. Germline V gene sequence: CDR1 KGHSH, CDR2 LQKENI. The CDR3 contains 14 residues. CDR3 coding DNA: TGTGCCAGCTCACCGGGACAGGACCCCTACGAGCAGTACTTC. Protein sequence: CASSPGQDPYEQYF. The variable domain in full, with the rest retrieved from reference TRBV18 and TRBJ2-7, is NAGVMQNPRHLVRRRGQEARLRCSPMKGHSHVYWYRQLPEEGLKFMVYLQKENIIDESGMPKERFSAEFPKEGPSILRIQQVVRGDSAAYFCASSPGQDPYEQYFGPGTRLTVT.

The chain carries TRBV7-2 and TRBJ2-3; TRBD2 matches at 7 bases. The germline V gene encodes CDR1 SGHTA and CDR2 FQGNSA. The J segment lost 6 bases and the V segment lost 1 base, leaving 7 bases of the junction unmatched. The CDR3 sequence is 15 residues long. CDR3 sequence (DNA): TGTGCCAGCAGCTTAGTGGGCGGGAGTGGGGATACGCAGTATTTT. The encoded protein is CASSLVGGSGDTQYF. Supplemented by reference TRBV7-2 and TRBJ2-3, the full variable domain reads GAGVSQSPSNKVTEKGKDVELRCDPISGHTALYWYRQSLGQGLEFLIYFQGNSAPDKSGLPSDRFSAERTGGSVSTLTIQRTQQEDSAVYLCASSLVGGSGDTQYFGPGTRLTVL.

In nucleotides, the CDR3 is TGTGCCAGCAGCTCACGGACAGGCTTTGGGGATCAGCCCCAGCATTTT. It yields the protein CASSSRTGFGDQPQHF. V gene TRBV2 combines with J gene TRBJ1-5, with TRBD1 identical over 7 bases. With V trimmed by 6 bases and J by 5 bases, 13 bases remained unmatched. CDR3 length: 16 amino acids. Germline CDR1 is SNHLY and CDR2 is FYNNEI.

The CDR3 protein is CASSLLRGSMNTEAFF. The CDR3 DNA sequence: TGTGCCAGCAGCTTGCTTAGGGGGTCCATGAACACTGAAGCTTTCTTT. The V and J genes are TRBV5-6 and TRBJ1-1; D may be TRBD1 (6 bases). Trimming cost V 1 base and J 0 bases, with 13 bases left between them. In germline, CDR1 is SGHDT, CDR2 YYEEEE. The CDR3 runs 16 residues.

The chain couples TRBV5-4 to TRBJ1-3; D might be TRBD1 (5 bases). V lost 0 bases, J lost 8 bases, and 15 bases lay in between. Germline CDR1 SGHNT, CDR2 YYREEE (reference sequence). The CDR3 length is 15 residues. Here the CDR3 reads CASSLGAAQGDTIYF. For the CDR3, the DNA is TGTGCCAGCAGCTTGGGGGCAGCTCAAGGGGACACCATATATTTT.

The CDR3 here is CASSTTGQGAQHF. CDR3 nucleotide sequence: TGTGCCAGTAGTACGACCGGACAGGGGGCCCAGCATTTT. The chain combines TRBV19 with TRBJ1-5, with 10 bases identical to TRBD1. Germline V gives CDR1 LNHDA, CDR2 SQIVND (reference sequence). Trimming took 4 bases from V and 11 from J; bases not matched to a gene: 5. This CDR3 has 13 amino acids.

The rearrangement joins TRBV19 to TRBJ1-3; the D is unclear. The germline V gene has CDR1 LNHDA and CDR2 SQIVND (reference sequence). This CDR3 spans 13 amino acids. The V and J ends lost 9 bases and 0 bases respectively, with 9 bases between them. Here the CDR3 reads CASRQASGNTIYF. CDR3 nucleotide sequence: TGTGCCAGCCGTCAGGCCTCTGGAAACACCATATATTTT.

The CDR3 region is CAWSVLRGSEAFF. The DNA of the CDR3 is TGTGCCTGGAGTGTACTCCGTGGTTCTGAAGCTTTCTTT. The chain combines TRBV30 with TRBJ1-1; no clear D gene. The CDR3 sequence is 13 residues long. V was pared by 0 bases and J by 6 bases, with 11 bases between. Germline CDR1 and CDR2: GTSNPN and SVGIG (reference sequence).

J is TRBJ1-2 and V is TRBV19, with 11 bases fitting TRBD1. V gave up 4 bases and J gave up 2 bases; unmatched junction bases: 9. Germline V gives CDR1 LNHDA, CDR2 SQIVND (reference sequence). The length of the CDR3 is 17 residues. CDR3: CASSTSGTGGANYGYTF. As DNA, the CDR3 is TGTGCCAGTAGTACCTCCGGGACAGGGGGAGCGAACTATGGCTACACCTTC.

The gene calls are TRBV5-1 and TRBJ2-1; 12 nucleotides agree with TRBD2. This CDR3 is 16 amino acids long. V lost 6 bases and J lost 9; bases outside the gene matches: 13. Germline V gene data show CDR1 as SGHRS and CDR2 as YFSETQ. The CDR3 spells CASTIQASGRAGEQFF. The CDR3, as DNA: TGCGCCAGCACCATTCAAGCTAGCGGGAGGGCCGGTGAGCAGTTCTTC.

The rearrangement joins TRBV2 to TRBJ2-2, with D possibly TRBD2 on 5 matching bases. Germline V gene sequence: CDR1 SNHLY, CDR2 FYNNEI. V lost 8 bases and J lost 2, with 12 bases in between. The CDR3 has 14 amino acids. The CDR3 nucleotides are TGTGCCAGCCTCGGGGATCTTAACACCGGGGAGCTGTTTTTT. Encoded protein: CASLGDLNTGELFF.

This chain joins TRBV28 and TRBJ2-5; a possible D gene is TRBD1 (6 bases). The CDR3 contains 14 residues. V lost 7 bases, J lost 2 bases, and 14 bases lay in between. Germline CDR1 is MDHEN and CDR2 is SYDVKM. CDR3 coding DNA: TGTGCCAGCACCCCAGGGGTTTTTCAAGAGACCCAGTACTTC. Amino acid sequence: CASTPGVFQETQYF.